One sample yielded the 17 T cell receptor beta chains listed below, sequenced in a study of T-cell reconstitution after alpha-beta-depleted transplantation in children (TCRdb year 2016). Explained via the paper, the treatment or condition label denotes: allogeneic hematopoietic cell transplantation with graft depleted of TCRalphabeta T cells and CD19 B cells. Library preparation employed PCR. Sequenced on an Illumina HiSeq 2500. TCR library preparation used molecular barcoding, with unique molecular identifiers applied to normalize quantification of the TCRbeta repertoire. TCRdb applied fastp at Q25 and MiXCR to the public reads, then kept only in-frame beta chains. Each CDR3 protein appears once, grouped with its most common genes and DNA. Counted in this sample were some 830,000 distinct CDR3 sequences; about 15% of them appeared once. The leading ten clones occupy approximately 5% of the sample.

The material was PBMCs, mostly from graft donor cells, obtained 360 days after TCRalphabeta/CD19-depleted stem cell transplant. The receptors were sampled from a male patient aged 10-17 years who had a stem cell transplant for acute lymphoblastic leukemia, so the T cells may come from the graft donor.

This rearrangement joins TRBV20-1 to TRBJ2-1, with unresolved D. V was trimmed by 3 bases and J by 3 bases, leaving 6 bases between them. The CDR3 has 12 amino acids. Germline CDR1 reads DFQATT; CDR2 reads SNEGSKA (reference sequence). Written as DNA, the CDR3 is TGCAGTGCTAGCGTTGACTACAATGAGCAGTTCTTC. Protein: CSASVDYNEQFF.

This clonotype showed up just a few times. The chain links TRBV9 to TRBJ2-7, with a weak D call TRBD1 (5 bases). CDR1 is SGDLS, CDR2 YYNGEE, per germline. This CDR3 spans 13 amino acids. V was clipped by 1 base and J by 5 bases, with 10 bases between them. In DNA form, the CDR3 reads TGTGCCAGCAGCGTATCCCACAGGCACGAGCAGTACTTC. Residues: CASSVSHRHEQYF.

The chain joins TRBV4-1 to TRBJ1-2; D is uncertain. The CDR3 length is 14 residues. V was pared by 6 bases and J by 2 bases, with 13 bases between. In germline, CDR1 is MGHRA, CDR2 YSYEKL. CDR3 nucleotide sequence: TGCGCCAGCAGAACCGTGGGAGACAACTATGGCTACACCTTC. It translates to CASRTVGDNYGYTF.

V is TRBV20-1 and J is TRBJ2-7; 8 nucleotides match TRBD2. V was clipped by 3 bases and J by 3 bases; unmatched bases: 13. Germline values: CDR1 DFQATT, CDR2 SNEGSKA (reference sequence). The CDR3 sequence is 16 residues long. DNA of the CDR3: TGCAGTGCTAGCCAGCGGGGGAGGTTGGCGAGCTACGAGCAGTACTTC. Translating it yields CSASQRGRLASYEQYF.

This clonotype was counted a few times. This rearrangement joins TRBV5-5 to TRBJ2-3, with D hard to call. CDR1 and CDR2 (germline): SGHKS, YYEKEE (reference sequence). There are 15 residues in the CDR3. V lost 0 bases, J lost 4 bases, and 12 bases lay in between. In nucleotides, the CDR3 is TGTGCCAGCAGCTTGGTACACCCTCGGGCAGATACGCAGTATTTT. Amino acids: CASSLVHPRADTQYF.

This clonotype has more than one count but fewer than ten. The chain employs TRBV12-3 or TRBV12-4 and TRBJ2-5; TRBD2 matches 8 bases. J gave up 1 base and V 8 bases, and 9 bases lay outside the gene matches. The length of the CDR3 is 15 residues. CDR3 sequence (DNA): TGTGCCAGCCTCCCTTCCGGGACTAGCCAAGAGACCCAGTACTTC. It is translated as CASLPSGTSQETQYF.

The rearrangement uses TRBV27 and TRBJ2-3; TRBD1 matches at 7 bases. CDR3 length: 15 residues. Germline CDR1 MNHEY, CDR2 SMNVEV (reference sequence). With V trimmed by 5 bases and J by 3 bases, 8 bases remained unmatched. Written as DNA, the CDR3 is TGTGCCAGCAGTGCCCGACAGGGATGGACAGATACGCAGTATTTT. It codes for CASSARQGWTDTQYF.

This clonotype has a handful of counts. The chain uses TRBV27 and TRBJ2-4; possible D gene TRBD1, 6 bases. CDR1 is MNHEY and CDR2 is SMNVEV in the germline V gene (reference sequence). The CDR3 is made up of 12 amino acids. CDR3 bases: TGTCCGAGGGGGAGAGCCAAAAACATTCAGTACTTC. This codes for CPRGRAKNIQYF.

The CDR3 sequence: CAIAPGLAEQETQYF. For the CDR3, the DNA is TGTGCCATTGCGCCGGGACTAGCGGAACAAGAGACCCAGTACTTC. V and J are TRBV3-1 and TRBJ2-5; 11 nucleotides align to TRBD2. J gave up 2 bases and V 10 bases, and 9 bases lay outside the gene matches. Germline-derived CDR1 and CDR2 are LGHDT and YNNKEL (reference sequence). CDR3 size: 15 residues.

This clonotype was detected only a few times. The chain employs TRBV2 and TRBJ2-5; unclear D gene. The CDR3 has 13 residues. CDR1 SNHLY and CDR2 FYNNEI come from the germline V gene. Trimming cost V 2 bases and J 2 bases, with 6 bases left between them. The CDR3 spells CASSENQQETQYF. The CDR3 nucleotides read TGTGCCAGCAGTGAAAACCAGCAAGAGACCCAGTACTTC.

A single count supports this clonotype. CDR3 loop: CASSERQIVAYEQYF. The CDR3 coding sequence is TGTGCCAGCAGTGAAAGACAGATAGTGGCCTACGAGCAGTACTTC. The chain joins TRBV2 to TRBJ2-7, with TRBD1 as a possible D gene (5 bases). Trimming cost V 2 bases and J 2 bases, with 13 bases left between them. Germline V lookup: CDR1 SNHLY, CDR2 FYNNEI. There are 15 residues in the CDR3.

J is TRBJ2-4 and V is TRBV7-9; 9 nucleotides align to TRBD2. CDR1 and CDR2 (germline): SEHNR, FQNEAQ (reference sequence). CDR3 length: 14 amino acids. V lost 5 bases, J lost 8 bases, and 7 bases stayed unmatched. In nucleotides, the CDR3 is TGTGCCAGCAGCCCGGGACTAGCCACGGACATTCAGTACTTC. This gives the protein CASSPGLATDIQYF.

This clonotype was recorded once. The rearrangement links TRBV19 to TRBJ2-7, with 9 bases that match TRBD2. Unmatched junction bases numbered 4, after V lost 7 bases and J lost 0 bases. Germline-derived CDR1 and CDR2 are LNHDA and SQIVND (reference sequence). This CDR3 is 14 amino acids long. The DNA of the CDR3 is TGTGCCAGTAAAGTAGCGGGGGACTCCTACGAGCAGTACTTC. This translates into CASKVAGDSYEQYF.

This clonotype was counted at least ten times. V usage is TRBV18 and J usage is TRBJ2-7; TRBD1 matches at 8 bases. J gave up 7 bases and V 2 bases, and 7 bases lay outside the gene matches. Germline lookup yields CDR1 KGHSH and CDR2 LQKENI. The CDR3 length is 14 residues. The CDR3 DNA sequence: TGTGCCAGCTCACCAGAGACAGGGGCTGTAGAGCAGTACTTC. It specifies CASSPETGAVEQYF.

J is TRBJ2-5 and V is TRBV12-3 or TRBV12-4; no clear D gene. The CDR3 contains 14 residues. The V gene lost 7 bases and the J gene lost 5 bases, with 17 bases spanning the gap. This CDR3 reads CASTRLGLRETQYF. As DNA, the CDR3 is TGTGCCAGCACTCGACTGGGCCTAAGGGAGACCCAGTACTTC.

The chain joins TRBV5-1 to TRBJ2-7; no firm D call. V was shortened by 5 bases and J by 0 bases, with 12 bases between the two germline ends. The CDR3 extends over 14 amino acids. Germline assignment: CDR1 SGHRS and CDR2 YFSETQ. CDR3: CASSWVPSSYEQYF. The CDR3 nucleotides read TGCGCCAGCAGTTGGGTTCCGAGCTCCTACGAGCAGTACTTC.

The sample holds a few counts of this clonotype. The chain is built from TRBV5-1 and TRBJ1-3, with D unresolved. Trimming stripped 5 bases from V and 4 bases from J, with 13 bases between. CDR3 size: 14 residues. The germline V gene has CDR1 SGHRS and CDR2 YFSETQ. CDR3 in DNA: TGCGCCAGCAGATCGACATCCTCCGGAAACACCATATATTTT. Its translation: CASRSTSSGNTIYF.